The 23 T cell receptor beta chains below were found in one sample sequenced in a study of blood T cell repertoires in COVID-19. TCRdb's table, derived via immunoSEQ multiplex PCR, lists solely in-frame clones and lacks some. The data show more than 150,000 clones, with approximately 80% seen just once and approximately 12% held by the top ten. Material for sequencing was peripheral blood. The receptor set was obtained from an elderly woman with COVID-19, enrolled during active disease.

This clone came up once. At one boundary the junction diverges from the germline segment, which might be a read error. The rearrangement joins TRBV7-7 to TRBJ2-5, with TRBD2 identical over 11 bases. Germline assignment: CDR1 SSHAT and CDR2 FNYEAQ (reference sequence). This CDR3 spans 15 amino acids. DNA of the CDR3: TGTGCTAGCAGCTTAAAGGGACTAGCGGAAGAGACCCAGTACTTC. Translated: CASSLKGLAEETQYF. The entire variable domain, with the rest obtained from reference TRBV7-7 and TRBJ2-5, is as follows: GAGVSQSPRYKVTKRGQDVTLRCDPISSHATLYWYQQALGQGPEFLTYFNYEAQPDKSGLPSDRFSAERPEGSISTLTIQRTEQRDSAMYRCASSLKGLAEETQYFGPGTRLLVL.

The chain joins TRBV6-5 to TRBJ1-4, with a possible D match to TRBD1 (6 bases). The CDR3 consists of 14 residues. CDR1 and CDR2 (germline): MNHEY, SVGAGI. Trimming removed 6 bases from V and 7 bases from J, with 15 bases in between. The CDR3 reads CASSRQAMGEKLFF. CDR3 DNA sequence: TGTGCCAGCAGCCGACAGGCTATGGGTGAAAAACTGTTTTTT.

The chain carries TRBV3-1 (or the pseudogene TRBV3-2) and TRBJ2-7; the D gene is possibly TRBD1 (6 bases). The germline gives CDR1 LGHDT, CDR2 YNNKEL (reference sequence). The V end lost 1 base, the J end lost 4 bases, and 14 bases lay between the germline ends. This CDR3 contains 15 residues. The CDR3 reads CASSQGPTQGYEQYF. The CDR3 region has the DNA TGTGCCAGCAGCCAAGGTCCGACTCAGGGGTACGAGCAGTACTTC.

This clone was picked up one time. V and J are TRBV27 and TRBJ2-1; TRBD2 might be the D (6 bases). Trimming left V 6 bases short and J 4 bases short, with 16 bases between. Germline values: CDR1 MNHEY, CDR2 SMNVEV (reference sequence). CDR3 length: 15 residues. The CDR3 is CASRRVVAGYNEQFF. CDR3 in DNA: TGTGCCAGCAGGAGGGTGGTGGCGGGATACAATGAGCAGTTCTTC.

V and J are TRBV28 and TRBJ1-1; TRBD1 might be the D (6 bases). CDR1 is MDHEN, CDR2 SYDVKM, per germline. Trimming took off 4 bases at V and 6 bases at J, with 18 bases between the two ends. The CDR3 contains 15 residues. CDR3 bases: TGTGCCAGCAGTTGGGGGACCAGGGGTATCGCTGAAGCTTTCTTT. Translating it yields CASSWGTRGIAEAFF.

This clone was seen more than once but under ten times. The V call is TRBV11-3, the J call TRBJ1-1; D perhaps matches TRBD1 (5 bases). This CDR3 is 14 amino acids long. V gave up 0 bases and J gave up 11 bases, with 16 bases separating them. Germline CDR1 reads SGHNT; CDR2 reads YENEEA. The CDR3 here is CASSLDWQGGTAFF. In nucleotides, the CDR3 is TGTGCCAGCAGCTTAGATTGGCAGGGCGGTACGGCTTTCTTT. Combining the CDR3 with reference TRBV11-3 and TRBJ1-1 gives the whole variable domain EAGVVQSPRYKIIEKKQPVAFWCNPISGHNTLYWYLQNLGQGPELLIRYENEEAVDDSQLPKDRFSAERLKGVDSTLKIQPAELGDSAVYLCASSLDWQGGTAFFGQGTRLTVV.

J is TRBJ1-1 and V is TRBV5-1; 9 bases align to TRBD1. CDR3 length: 15 residues. Germline CDR1 SGHRS, CDR2 YFSETQ. The ends lost 2 bases at V and 2 bases at J; junction bases unmatched: 4. The DNA for the CDR3 is TGCGCCAGCAGCTTCCTGGGACAGGGAAACACTGAAGCTTTCTTT. It codes for CASSFLGQGNTEAFF.

This sequence joins TRBV19 and TRBJ2-1, with TRBD2 identical over 14 bases. The ends lost 7 bases at V and 8 bases at J; junction bases unmatched: 10. Germline CDR1 and CDR2: LNHDA and SQIVND (reference sequence). The CDR3 runs 16 residues. This CDR3 reads CASIGRTSGRKDEQFF. DNA of the CDR3: TGTGCCAGTATAGGGCGGACTAGCGGGAGGAAGGATGAGCAGTTCTTC. Based on the CDR3 plus reference TRBV19 and TRBJ2-1, the full variable domain is DGGITQSPKYLFRKEGQNVTLSCEQNLNHDAMYWYRQDPGQGLRLIYYSQIVNDFQKGDIAEGYSVSREKKESFPLTVTSAQKNPTAFYLCASIGRTSGRKDEQFFGPGTRLTVL.

This clone was observed a few times. The rearrangement uses TRBV24-1 and TRBJ2-2, with 8 positions matching TRBD2. Germline V gene data show CDR1 as KGHDR and CDR2 as SFDVKD. Losses at the gene ends were 5 bases for V and 5 bases for J; bases not matched to a gene: 3. This CDR3 is built from 14 residues. In nucleotides, the CDR3 is TGTGCCACCAGTGTGCCGGGAGGGACCGGGGAGCTGTTTTTT. This sequence encodes CATSVPGGTGELFF.

CDR3 in amino acids: CAIKGGRDHGYTF. CDR3 DNA: TGTGCCATCAAAGGGGGCAGGGACCATGGCTACACCTTC. This chain connects TRBV10-3 to TRBJ1-2; TRBD1 aligns across 7 bases. Germline-derived CDR1 and CDR2 are ENHRY and SYGVKD. Trimming removed 7 bases from V and 6 bases from J; junction bases left unmatched: 8. The CDR3 runs 13 residues.

This clone was picked up one time. The chain is built from TRBV11-3 and TRBJ2-2, with TRBD2 as a possible D gene (6 bases). The CDR3 length is 14 residues. V lost 0 bases and J lost 7, with 9 bases in between. The germline gives CDR1 SGHNT, CDR2 YENEEA. CDR3 in DNA: TGTGCCAGCAGCTTAGATACGGGGGTCGGGGAGCTGTTTTTT. Translation gives CASSLDTGVGELFF.

This chain joins TRBV28 and TRBJ2-7; 11 bases map to TRBD2. With 3 bases clipped from V and 4 bases from J, the junction kept 8 bases outside the gene matches. Germline V gene sequence: CDR1 MDHEN, CDR2 SYDVKM. This CDR3 region has 16 residues. The CDR3 DNA reads TGTGCCAGCAGTTTCCTCATGACTAGCGGGATATACGAGCAGTACTTC. This codes for CASSFLMTSGIYEQYF.

The chain couples TRBV3-1 (or the pseudogene TRBV3-2) to TRBJ1-1; the D gene is possibly TRBD1 (6 bases). The V end was cut by 4 bases, the J end by 1 base, with 16 bases between. Germline CDR1 is LGHDT and CDR2 is YNNKEL (reference sequence). CDR3 length: 16 amino acids. In DNA, the CDR3 is TGTGCCAGCAGCCGATTTAGAGGGGGTGCGAACACTGAAGCTTTCTTT. It codes for CASSRFRGGANTEAFF.

This clone was seen only a few times. V is TRBV6-5 and J is TRBJ2-1, with 13 positions matching TRBD2. The CDR3 spans 15 residues. V trimming: 6 bases; J trimming: 6 bases; junction bases outside the gene matches: 5. Germline CDR1 MNHEY, CDR2 SVGAGI. CDR3 nucleotides: TGTGCCAGCAGACGCGGACTAGCGGGGGTCAATGAGCAGTTCTTC. It specifies CASRRGLAGVNEQFF.

This chain links TRBV29-1 with TRBJ2-3; TRBD2 is a possible D gene (5 bases). Trimming shortened V by 4 bases and J by 5 bases, and 13 bases separated the two germline ends. CDR1 is SQVTM and CDR2 is ANQGSEA in the germline V gene. The CDR3 length is 13 residues. The CDR3 is CSVGSSLEDTQYF. CDR3 sequence (DNA): TGCAGCGTTGGATCTAGCCTGGAAGATACGCAGTATTTT.

Comment on this clone: The identical CDR3 is also encoded by other nucleotide sequences in the sample. The rearrangement joins TRBV5-1 to TRBJ1-3, with D perhaps TRBD1 (6 bases). The CDR3 consists of 14 residues. Germline values: CDR1 SGHRS, CDR2 YFSETQ. With 3 bases removed from V and 4 bases from J, the gap between germline ends came to 11 bases. CDR3 residues: CASSSQGSGNTIYF. CDR3 coding DNA: TGCGCCAGCAGCTCACAGGGTTCGGGAAACACCATATATTTT.

This clone was seen more than once but under ten times. The rearrangement uses TRBV6-5 and TRBJ2-1; TRBD2 agrees at 10 bases. CDR1 is MNHEY, CDR2 SVGAGI, per germline. The CDR3 covers 16 residues. V trimming: 0 bases; J trimming: 9 bases; junction bases outside the gene matches: 8. CDR3 sequence (DNA): TGTGCCAGCAGTTACTCCTGGCTAGCGGGAGTCGGTGAGCAGTTCTTC. Translation: CASSYSWLAGVGEQFF.

The J gene is TRBJ1-3, the V gene TRBV5-1; 9 bases line up with TRBD1. The CDR3 spans 14 residues. Germline lookup yields CDR1 SGHRS and CDR2 YFSETQ. The ends lost 4 bases at V and 13 bases at J; junction bases unmatched: 12. The CDR3 region has the DNA TGCGCCAGCAGCGAGGGACAGGGATCCTTCATTATATATTTT. It is translated as CASSEGQGSFIIYF.

CDR3 region: CSGRTGDVGDTQYF. The DNA of the CDR3 is TGCAGCGGGCGAACAGGGGACGTTGGAGATACGCAGTATTTT. The rearrangement joins TRBV29-1 to TRBJ2-3; 7 bases line up with TRBD1. This CDR3 contains 14 residues. CDR1 and CDR2 from the germline V gene are SQVTM and ANQGSEA. Trimming at V came to 7 bases and at J to 5 bases, leaving 12 bases not matched to a gene.

This clone was seen more than once but under ten times. J is TRBJ2-1 and V is TRBV7-9, with D perhaps TRBD1 (6 bases). With 6 bases removed from V and 4 bases from J, the gap between germline ends came to 13 bases. The CDR3 length is 14 residues. Germline-derived CDR1 and CDR2 are SEHNR and FQNEAQ (reference sequence). CDR3 DNA: TGTGCCAGCAGATGGGGCCAGGGGTACAATGAGCAGTTCTTC. This codes for CASRWGQGYNEQFF.

The chain employs TRBV7-2 and TRBJ1-5, with a tentative D call TRBD1 (6 bases). The CDR3 is made up of 13 amino acids. V lost 10 bases and J lost 3, with 13 bases in between. Per germline, CDR1 SGHTA and CDR2 FQGNSA. The CDR3 here is CAIQTGPNQPQHF. The CDR3 DNA follows: TGTGCCATACAAACAGGGCCCAATCAGCCCCAGCATTTT.

The chain recombines TRBV18 with TRBJ1-1; 7 bases line up with TRBD1. Germline V gene lookup returns CDR1 KGHSH and CDR2 LQKENI. V lost 3 bases to trimming and J lost 11 bases; unmatched junction nucleotides: 9. The CDR3 is 13 amino acids. The CDR3 nucleotides are TGTGCCAGCTCACCTTTCCTTGACAGGGACGCTTTCTTT. Its translation is CASSPFLDRDAFF. The entire variable domain, with the rest obtained from reference TRBV18 and TRBJ1-1, is as follows: NAGVMQNPRHLVRRRGQEARLRCSPMKGHSHVYWYRQLPEEGLKFMVYLQKENIIDESGMPKERFSAEFPKEGPSILRIQQVVRGDSAAYFCASSPFLDRDAFFGQGTRLTVV.

With respect to this clone: Other DNA sequences from this sample encode an identical CDR3 as well. This chain joins TRBV5-1 and TRBJ2-1, with 13 bases fitting TRBD2. This CDR3 comprises 16 residues. Per germline, CDR1 SGHRS and CDR2 YFSETQ. After removal of 0 bases from V and 5 bases from J, the junction contained 2 bases not matched to a gene. The DNA for the CDR3 is TGCGCCAGCAGCTTGGCGGGACTAGCGGGGAACAATGAGCAGTTCTTC. Amino acid sequence: CASSLAGLAGNNEQFF.